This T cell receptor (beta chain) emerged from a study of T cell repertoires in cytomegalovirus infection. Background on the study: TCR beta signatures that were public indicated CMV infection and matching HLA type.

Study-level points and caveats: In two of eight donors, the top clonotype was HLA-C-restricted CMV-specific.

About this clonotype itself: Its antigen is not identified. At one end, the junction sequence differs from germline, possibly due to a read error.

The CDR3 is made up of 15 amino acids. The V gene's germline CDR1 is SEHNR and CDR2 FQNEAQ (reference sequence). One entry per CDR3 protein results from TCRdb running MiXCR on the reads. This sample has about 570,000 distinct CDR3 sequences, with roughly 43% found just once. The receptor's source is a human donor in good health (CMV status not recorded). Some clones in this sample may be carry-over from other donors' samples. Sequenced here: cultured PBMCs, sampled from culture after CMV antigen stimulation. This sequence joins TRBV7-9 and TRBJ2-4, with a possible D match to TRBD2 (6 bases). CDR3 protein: CTSSPFRDSGNIQYF. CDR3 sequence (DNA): TGCACCAGCAGCCCTTTCAGGGACTCGGGAAACATTCAGTACTTC.